The sequence of this T cell receptor beta chain was determined in a study of T cell repertoires in cytomegalovirus infection. Study information: The study used recently identified HLA-C-restricted and well-studied HLA-B-restricted CMV epitopes. Through public TCR beta signatures, both CMV infection and matching HLA type were indicated. Study-level points and caveats: In two of eight donors, the top clonotype was HLA-C-restricted CMV-specific. Public TCR beta family frequency separated CMV-and-HLA carriers, including in an independent cohort.

One entry per CDR3 protein, called by TCRdb with MiXCR from the reads. The sample contains around 360,000 distinct CDR3 sequences, approximately 35% of which appear only once. A remark on this clonotype: Its antigen is as yet unknown.

Germline CDR1 is SGHVS and CDR2 is FNYEAQ. The CDR3 extends over 14 amino acids. Trimming left V 3 bases short and J 5 bases short, with 11 bases between. The sequence was obtained from a human donor in good health (CMV status not recorded). Some clones in this sample may be carry-over from other donors' samples. The sequenced sample was cultured PBMCs, obtained from culture after CMV antigen stimulation. This chain uses TRBV7-6 with TRBJ2-1; TRBD1 or TRBD2 may be the D gene (5 bases each). CDR3 bases: TGTGCCAGCAGCTTGGGGGTCGTCCACAATGAGCAGTTCTTC. Protein product: CASSLGVVHNEQFF. The full variable domain, in which reference TRBV7-6 and TRBJ2-1 provide the parts outside the CDR3, is GAGVSQSPRYKVTKRGQDVALRCDPISGHVSLYWYRQALGQGPEFLTYFNYEAQQDKSGLPNDRFSAERPEGSISTLTIQRTEQRDSAMYRCASSLGVVHNEQFFGPGTRLTVL.